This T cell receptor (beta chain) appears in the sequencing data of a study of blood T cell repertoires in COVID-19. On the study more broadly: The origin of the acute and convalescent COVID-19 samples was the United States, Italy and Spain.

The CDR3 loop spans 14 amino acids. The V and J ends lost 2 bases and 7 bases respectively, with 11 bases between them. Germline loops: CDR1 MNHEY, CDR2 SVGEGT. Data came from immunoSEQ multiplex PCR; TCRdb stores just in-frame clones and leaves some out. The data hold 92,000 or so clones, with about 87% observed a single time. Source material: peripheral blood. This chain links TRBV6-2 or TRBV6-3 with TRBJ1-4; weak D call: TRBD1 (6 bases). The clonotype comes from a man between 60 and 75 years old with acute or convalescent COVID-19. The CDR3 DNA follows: TGTGCCAGCAGTTACGGTGGGACAACTGAAAAACTGTTTTTT. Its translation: CASSYGGTTEKLFF.